This TCR beta chain is drawn from a study of breast tumors, draining lymph nodes, adjacent tissues. General study results and limits: Luminal-like breast cancer showed significantly greater tumor-nontumor repertoire similarity than basal-like breast cancer did. Most tumor T cells seemingly derive from lymph node, then expand in tumor. Data only fit, rather than demonstrated, lymph node origin of most tumor T cells. Compared with lymph nodes, tumors were less diverse; compared with nontumor tissue, more.

Using its own MiXCR run on the multiplex PCR reads, TCRdb lists one record per CDR3 protein. The repertoire has about 21,000 distinct CDR3 sequences, roughly 50% of them found once; the top ten carry 7.8%. CDR3 length: 19 amino acids. The germline CDR1 and CDR2 sequences are MNHNS and SASEGT. V dropped 1 base and J dropped 7 bases, with 26 bases sitting between them. A note on this clonotype: Antigen: not known.

This TCR came from a female donor with breast cancer. Some clones in this sample may be carry-over from other donors' samples. Sequenced material: breast tumor tissue. The chain recombines TRBV6-1 with TRBJ1-5, with D maybe TRBD1 (5 bases). The CDR3 reads CASSEEAGGSAYGGQPQHF. The CDR3 DNA reads TGTGCCAGCAGTGAAGAGGCGGGAGGGTCAGCCTATGGGGGACAGCCCCAGCATTTT.